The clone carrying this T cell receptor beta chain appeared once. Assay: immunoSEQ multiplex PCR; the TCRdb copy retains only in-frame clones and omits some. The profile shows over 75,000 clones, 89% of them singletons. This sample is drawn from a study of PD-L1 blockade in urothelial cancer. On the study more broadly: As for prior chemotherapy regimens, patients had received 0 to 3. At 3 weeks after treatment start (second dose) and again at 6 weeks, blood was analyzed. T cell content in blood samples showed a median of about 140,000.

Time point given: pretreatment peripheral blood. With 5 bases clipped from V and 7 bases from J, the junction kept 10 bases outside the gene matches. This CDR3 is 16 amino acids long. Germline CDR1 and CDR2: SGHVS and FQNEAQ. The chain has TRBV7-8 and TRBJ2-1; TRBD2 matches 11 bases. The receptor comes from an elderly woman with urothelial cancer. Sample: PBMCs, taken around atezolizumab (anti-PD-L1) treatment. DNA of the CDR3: TGTGCCAGCAGCACACAACTAGCGGGAGTTTTTAATGAGCAGTTCTTC. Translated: CASSTQLAGVFNEQFF.